This entry describes one TCR beta chain. What it recognizes is unknown. Germline CDR1 SGHNT, CDR2 YYREEE (reference sequence). The V end was cut by 7 bases, the J end by 5 bases, with 19 bases between. This CDR3 region has 15 residues. Extraction and reverse transcription of RNA yielded cDNA as the sequencing template. Clones were read by immunoSEQ multiplex PCR, and TCRdb kept only the in-frame ones, dropping some. The sample consists of 140,000 to 150,000 clones, about three fifths of them appearing once. The sample belongs to a study of CD8+ T cells in alopecia areata. Study-level points and caveats: Normal scalp showed lower clonality than lesional scalp, especially alopecia totalis/universalis.

This TCR derives from a human donor with alopecia areata. V and J are TRBV5-4 and TRBJ2-1, with D possibly TRBD2 on 6 matching bases. The source was CD4+ T cells sorted from blood, collected at week 0. The DNA for the CDR3 is TGTGCCAGCGCCCGGCGGGCGGGGCCAGACAATGAGCAGTTCTTC. It codes for CASARRAGPDNEQFF.